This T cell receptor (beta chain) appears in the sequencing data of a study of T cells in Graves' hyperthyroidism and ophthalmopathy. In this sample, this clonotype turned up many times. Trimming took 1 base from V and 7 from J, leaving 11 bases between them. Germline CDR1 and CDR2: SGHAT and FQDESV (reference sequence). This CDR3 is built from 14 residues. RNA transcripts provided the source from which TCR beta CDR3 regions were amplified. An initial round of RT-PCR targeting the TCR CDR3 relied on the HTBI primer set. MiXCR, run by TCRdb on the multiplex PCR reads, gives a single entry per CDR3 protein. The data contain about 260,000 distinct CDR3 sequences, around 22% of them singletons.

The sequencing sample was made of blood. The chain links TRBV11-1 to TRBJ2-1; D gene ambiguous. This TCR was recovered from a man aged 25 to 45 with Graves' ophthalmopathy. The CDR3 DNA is TGTGCCAGCAGCTTAGGATTCGCGAGTAATGAGCAGTTCTTC. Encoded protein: CASSLGFASNEQFF.